This is a list of T cell receptor beta chains from one sample in a study of blood T cell repertoires in COVID-19. The data were produced by immunoSEQ multiplex PCR, yet TCRdb's version contains in-frame clones alone and is incomplete. This sample has some 290,000 clones, with approximately 91% found just once. Input material: peripheral blood. The source is a woman aged 25-40 years with COVID-19, enrolled during active disease. CDR3s include the opening cysteine and the closing phenylalanine or tryptophan. The order of the fields is J gene, CDR3 length, V gene, D gene, clone size, CDR3 protein, CDR3 DNA. A D gene is named only where the DNA matches it firmly. Rows may omit the clone size; those that give it use once, few, many or a size class.

>TRBJ1-2|14|TRBV29-1|.|.
CSVEWGGSNYGYTF
TGCAGCGTTGAATGGGGGGGATCGAACTATGGCTACACCTTC
>TRBJ2-7|15|TRBV10-3|TRBD1|few
CAISPGQGTSYEQYF
TGTGCCATCTCCCCGGGACAGGGGACTTCCTACGAGCAGTACTTC
>TRBJ1-1|15|TRBV19|.|.
CASTDLPQMNTEAFF
TGTGCCAGTACCGATCTCCCCCAGATGAACACTGAAGCTTTCTTT
>TRBJ2-7|15|TRBV6-5|.|.
CASSYSPPIGNEQYF
TGTGCCAGCAGTTACTCTCCCCCAATCGGGAACGAGCAGTACTTC
>TRBJ2-2|14|TRBV2|.|.
CASNVRAGTGELFF
TGTGCCAGCAATGTGCGGGCAGGCACCGGGGAGCTGTTTTTT
>TRBJ2-3|14|TRBV7-3|.|.
CASSPSGSTDTQYF
TGTGCCAGCAGCCCCAGCGGGAGCACAGATACGCAGTATTTT
>TRBJ1-6|16|TRBV4-1|TRBD1|.
CASSLVPGQGNSPLHF
TGCGCCAGCAGCCTTGTACCGGGACAGGGGAATTCACCCCTCCACTTT
>TRBJ2-3|12|TRBV20-1|.|.
CSASSTRDTQYF
TGCAGTGCTAGTTCAACCAGAGATACGCAGTATTTT
>TRBJ2-7|14|TRBV19|.|.
CASSMQGSSYEQYF
TGTGCCAGTAGTATGCAGGGATCCTCCTACGAGCAGTACTTC
>TRBJ2-2|14|TRBV27|.|.
CASSLGLVAGELFF
TGTGCCAGCAGTTTAGGTCTAGTGGCCGGGGAGCTGTTTTTT
>TRBJ2-2|12|TRBV6-5|.|.
CASTLPTGELFF
TGTGCCAGCACCCTACCGACCGGGGAGCTGTTTTTT
>TRBJ2-7|15|TRBV7-9|TRBD2|.
CASSPLAGLTYEQYF
TGTGCCAGCAGCCCTTTAGCGGGTTTGACCTACGAGCAGTACTTC
>TRBJ2-1|15|TRBV30|TRBD2|.
CAWRRTSGNYNEQFF
TGTGCCTGGAGACGAACTAGCGGCAATTACAATGAGCAGTTCTTC
>TRBJ2-7|14|TRBV2|.|.
CASRSRDTGYEQYF
TGTGCCAGCAGAAGCCGGGACACAGGCTACGAGCAGTACTTC
>TRBJ2-3|16|TRBV4-2|TRBD2|.
CASSRGAGVSTDTQYF
TGTGCCAGCAGCCGGGGTGCGGGGGTTAGCACAGATACGCAGTATTTT
>TRBJ2-5|16|TRBV14|TRBD1|.
CASSRRQGIIQETQYF
TGTGCCAGCAGCCGTCGACAGGGAATAATCCAAGAGACCCAGTACTTC
>TRBJ1-2|13|TRBV13|.|once
CASSATTNYGYTF
TGTGCCAGCAGCGCGACTACTAACTATGGCTACACCTTC
>TRBJ2-1|15|TRBV10-3|TRBD1|.
CAISPSGTVNNEQFF
TGTGCCATCAGTCCTTCCGGGACAGTAAACAATGAGCAGTTCTTC
>TRBJ1-1|15|TRBV15|.|.
CATSTEQGRLTEAFF
TGTGCCACCAGCACCGAACAGGGTAGGTTAACTGAAGCTTTCTTT
>TRBJ1-2|12|TRBV28|.|once
CASSVTNYGYTF
TGTGCCAGCAGTGTCACAAACTATGGCTACACCTTC
>TRBJ2-1|17|TRBV19|TRBD2|.
CASSIRLAGVVLDEQFF
TGTGCCAGTAGTATAAGACTAGCGGGAGTGGTCCTCGATGAGCAGTTCTTC
>TRBJ1-2|12|TRBV6-1|TRBD1|once
CASSTGGPGYTF
TGTGCCAGCAGCACAGGGGGGCCTGGCTACACCTTC
>TRBJ2-7|16|TRBV10-1|TRBD2|.
CASSERTSGSTYEQYF
TGCGCCAGCAGTGAGCGGACTAGCGGGAGTACCTACGAGCAGTACTTC
>TRBJ2-1|13|TRBV4-1|TRBD2|once
CASSQDQGLLQFF
TGCGCCAGCAGCCAAGATCAGGGACTATTGCAGTTCTTC
>TRBJ2-3|14|TRBV7-2|TRBD1|.
CAIPGGTGGDTQYF
TGTGCCATCCCTGGCGGGACAGGGGGCGATACGCAGTATTTT
>TRBJ2-7|15|TRBV6-5|TRBD1|.
CASRHNRDRPYEQYF
TGTGCCAGCAGACATAACCGGGACAGACCTTACGAGCAGTACTTC
>TRBJ1-6|14|TRBV7-9|TRBD1|.
CASSWDRDFAPLHF
TGTGCCAGCAGCTGGGACAGGGATTTTGCACCCCTCCACTTT
>TRBJ2-7|14|TRBV5-5|TRBD2|.
CASSNPSGTHEQYF
TGTGCCAGCAGCAACCCTAGCGGGACCCACGAGCAGTACTTC
>TRBJ1-1|13|TRBV30|TRBD1|.
CAWPGQGGTEAFF
TGTGCCTGGCCGGGACAGGGGGGAACTGAAGCTTTCTTT
>TRBJ2-7|14|TRBV6-6|TRBD1|.
CASSWGQLAYEQYF
TGTGCCAGCAGTTGGGGACAGTTAGCCTACGAGCAGTACTTC
>TRBJ1-2|15|TRBV18|.|.
CASDTGEGAFYGYTF
TGTGCCAGCGACACGGGAGAGGGAGCCTTCTATGGCTACACCTTC
>TRBJ2-2|13|TRBV24-1|TRBD2|.
CATGGGRTGELFF
TGTGCCACCGGGGGGGGACGGACCGGGGAGCTGTTTTTT
>TRBJ1-1|13|TRBV27|.|.
CASSLSVRGEAFF
TGTGCCAGCAGTTTATCAGTCCGGGGTGAAGCTTTCTTT
>TRBJ2-2|14|TRBV24-1|TRBD1|.
CATSMTGDTGELFF
TGTGCCACCAGTATGACAGGGGACACCGGGGAGCTGTTTTTT
>TRBJ2-7|14|TRBV2|TRBD1|few
CASNSGTGFYEQYF
TGTGCTTCTAATTCCGGGACAGGTTTCTACGAGCAGTACTTC
>TRBJ2-5|12|TRBV29-1|TRBD1|few
CSVEGQGETQYF
TGCAGCGTTGAAGGACAGGGTGAGACCCAGTACTTC
>TRBJ2-5|17|TRBV28|TRBD2|few
CASSLLPTSGVQGTQYF
TGTGCCAGCAGTCTTCTCCCCACTAGCGGGGTCCAGGGGACCCAGTACTTC
>TRBJ1-4|16|TRBV6-5|.|.
CASSYPPDSGEEKLFF
TGTGCCAGCAGTTACCCGCCGGACAGTGGGGAGGAAAAACTGTTTTTT
>TRBJ2-1|14|TRBV7-9|.|.
CASIRESSYNEQFF
TGTGCCAGCATAAGGGAGTCGTCCTACAATGAGCAGTTCTTC
>TRBJ2-2|16|TRBV7-9|TRBD2|few
CASSPYSGANTGELFF
TGTGCCAGCAGTCCGTATAGCGGGGCGAACACCGGGGAGCTGTTTTTT
>TRBJ2-3|16|TRBV19|.|.
CASSPRLAGVTDTQYF
TGTGCCAGTAGTCCTCGACTAGCAGGGGTCACAGATACGCAGTATTTT
>TRBJ2-7|13|TRBV6-1|TRBD1|once
CASGDRGPYEQYF
TGTGCCAGCGGTGACAGGGGTCCCTACGAGCAGTACTTC
>TRBJ1-2|12|TRBV28|.|.
CASSLQDYGYTF
TGTGCCAGCAGTTTACAGGACTATGGCTACACCTTC
>TRBJ2-1|17|TRBV7-2|.|once
CASRDRVVDFPYNEQFF
TGTGCCAGCAGAGACCGGGTGGTGGACTTCCCTTACAATGAGCAGTTCTTC
>TRBJ2-2|16|TRBV7-2|TRBD1|.
CASSPQTGGASGELFF
TGTGCCAGCAGCCCGCAAACAGGGGGCGCCTCCGGGGAGCTGTTTTTT
>TRBJ2-4|15|TRBV5-4|.|.
CASSRASGDKNIQYF
TGTGCCAGCAGCCGAGCATCTGGAGACAAAAACATTCAGTACTTC
>TRBJ2-7|13|TRBV2|.|few
CATLTGPGDGQYF
TGTGCCACACTAACCGGGCCAGGGGATGGGCAGTACTTC
>TRBJ2-1|16|TRBV18|.|.
CASSPSQGHLYNEQFF
TGTGCCAGCTCCCCATCGCAGGGACACCTATACAATGAGCAGTTCTTC
>TRBJ1-2|16|TRBV4-1|TRBD1|.
CASSQGIRGHLYGYTF
TGCGCCAGCAGCCAAGGCATCAGGGGGCACCTCTATGGCTACACCTTC
>TRBJ1-5|15|TRBV18|.|.
CASSSQGMSNQPQHF
TGTGCCAGCTCGTCTCAGGGTATGAGCAATCAGCCCCAGCATTTT
>TRBJ2-2|18|TRBV6-2/TRBV6-3|.|.
CASSYSSSDRWNTGELFF
TGTGCCAGCAGTTACTCGAGTAGTGACAGATGGAACACCGGGGAGCTGTTTTTT
>TRBJ2-1|15|TRBV9|.|.
CASSVASSSYNEQFF
TGTGCCAGCAGCGTAGCATCTAGCTCCTACAATGAGCAGTTCTTC